This T cell receptor (beta chain) was documented in a study of CD4 T cells in relation to SARS-CoV-2 and coronaviruses. Study in general: The HLA restriction of the shared crossreactive spike epitopes was mapped. Regarding the study as a whole: Pre-pandemic and post-infection samples never came from the same donor.

Clones were sequenced by immunoSEQ multiplex PCR, and TCRdb holds only the in-frame ones, with some missing. Of about 12,000 clones in the sample, 69% were seen once. As regards this clone: Its cognate antigen is unknown.

The germline V and J ends were trimmed by 2 bases and 7 bases, with 7 bases remaining between them. The length of the CDR3 is 12 residues. Germline CDR1 reads SGHKS; CDR2 reads YYEKEE (reference sequence). Unexposed donor CD4+ T cells date from about 2011-2018, before the COVID-19 pandemic. The cells were cultured for 10 days before CD4+ T cells were isolated. The rearrangement uses TRBV5-5 and TRBJ2-1; TRBD2 might be the D (5 bases). Sequencing used CD4+ T cells from PBMCs, cultured in vitro. This TCR derives from a human donor in good health. The chain's CDR3 is CASSFRGNEQFF. The CDR3 region has the DNA TGTGCCAGCAGCTTTAGAGGGAATGAGCAGTTCTTC.